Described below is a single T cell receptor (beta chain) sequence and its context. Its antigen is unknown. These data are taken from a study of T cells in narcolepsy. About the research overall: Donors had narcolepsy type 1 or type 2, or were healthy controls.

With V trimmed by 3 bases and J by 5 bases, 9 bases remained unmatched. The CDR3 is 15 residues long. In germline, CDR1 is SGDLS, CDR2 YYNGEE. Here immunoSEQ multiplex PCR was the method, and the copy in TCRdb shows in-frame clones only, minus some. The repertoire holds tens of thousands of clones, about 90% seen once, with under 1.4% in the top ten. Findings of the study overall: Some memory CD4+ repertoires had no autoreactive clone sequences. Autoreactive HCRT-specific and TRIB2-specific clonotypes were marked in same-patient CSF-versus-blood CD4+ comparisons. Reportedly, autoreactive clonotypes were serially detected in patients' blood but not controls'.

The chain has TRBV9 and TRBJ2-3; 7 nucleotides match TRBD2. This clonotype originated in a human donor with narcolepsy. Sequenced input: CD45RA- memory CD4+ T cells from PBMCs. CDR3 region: CASSAGEGYRDTQYF. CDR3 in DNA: TGTGCCAGCAGCGCCGGGGAGGGGTACAGAGATACGCAGTATTTT.